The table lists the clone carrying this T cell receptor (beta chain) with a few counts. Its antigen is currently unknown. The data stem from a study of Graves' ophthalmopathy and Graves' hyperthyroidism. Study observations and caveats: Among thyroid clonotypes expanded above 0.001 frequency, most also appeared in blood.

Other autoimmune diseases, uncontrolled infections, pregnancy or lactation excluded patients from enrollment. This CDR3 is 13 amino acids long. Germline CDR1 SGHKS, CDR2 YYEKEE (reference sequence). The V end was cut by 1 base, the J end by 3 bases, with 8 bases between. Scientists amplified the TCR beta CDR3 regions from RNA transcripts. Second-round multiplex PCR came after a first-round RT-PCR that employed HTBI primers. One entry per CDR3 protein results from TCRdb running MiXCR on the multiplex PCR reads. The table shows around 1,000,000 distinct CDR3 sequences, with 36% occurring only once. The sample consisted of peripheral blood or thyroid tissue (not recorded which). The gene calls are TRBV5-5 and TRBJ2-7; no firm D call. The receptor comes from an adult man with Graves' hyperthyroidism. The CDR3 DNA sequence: TGTGCCAGCAGCTTGACAGTAAACTACGAGCAGTACTTC. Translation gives CASSLTVNYEQYF.